These 5 T cell receptor beta chains were all obtained from the same sample, sequenced in a study of T cell repertoires in cytomegalovirus infection. These receptors are not linked to any known antigen. TCRdb called the reads again in MiXCR, with one record for every CDR3 protein. The repertoire holds about 220,000 distinct CDR3 sequences, roughly two fifths seen once, with about 60% in the top ten. The sequencing used CD8+ T cells from cultured PBMCs, collected from culture after CMV antigen stimulation. These receptors were taken from a human donor in good health (CMV status not recorded). Some clones in this sample may be carry-over from other donors' samples.

This clonotype was seen a handful of times. CDR3 amino acids: CASSLVQGARETQYF. The DNA for the CDR3 is TGTGCCAGCAGCTTAGTACAGGGGGCGCGGGAGACCCAGTACTTC. V and J are TRBV7-2 and TRBJ2-5; TRBD1 matches at 9 bases. CDR3 length equals 15 residues. The germline V gene encodes CDR1 SGHTA and CDR2 FQGNSA. The junction had 5 bases not matched to a gene; V was cut back by 1 base and J by 5 bases. The whole variable domain, remainder taken from reference TRBV7-2 and TRBJ2-5, is GAGVSQSPSNKVTEKGKDVELRCDPISGHTALYWYRQSLGQGLEFLIYFQGNSAPDKSGLPSDRFSAERTGGSVSTLTIQRTQQEDSAVYLCASSLVQGARETQYFGPGTRLLVL.

This rearrangement joins TRBV2 to TRBJ1-6; TRBD1 might be the D (5 bases). Per the germline V gene, CDR1 is SNHLY and CDR2 is FYNNEI. The CDR3 is 17 amino acids. The V end was cut by 0 bases, the J end by 6 bases, with 15 bases between. The CDR3 DNA reads as TGTGCCAGCAGTGAAGCGCCTCCGGGGGGTGGTAATTCACCCCTCCACTTT. Its translation: CASSEAPPGGGNSPLHF.

This chain uses TRBV5-1 with TRBJ2-2, with D unresolved. Germline lookup yields CDR1 SGHRS and CDR2 YFSETQ. CDR3 length: 13 residues. V lost 4 bases and J 6 bases, leaving 10 bases between the germline ends. The CDR3 nucleotides read TGCGCCAGCAGCCCGCCTCTCCCCGGGGAGCTGTTTTTT. Encoded protein: CASSPPLPGELFF.

This clonotype was seen only a few times. The V and J genes are TRBV11-2 and TRBJ2-7, with a possible D match to TRBD2 (5 bases). Germline-derived CDR1 and CDR2 are SGHAT and FQNNGV. Trimming stripped 2 bases from V and 1 base from J, with 15 bases between. CDR3 length: 16 amino acids. The CDR3 region is CASSLFWGVVSYEQYF. CDR3 coding DNA: TGTGCCAGCAGCTTATTTTGGGGAGTGGTATCCTACGAGCAGTACTTC.

The rearrangement links TRBV27 to TRBJ2-7; TRBD1 might be the D (5 bases). The V end was cut by 8 bases, the J end by 4 bases, with 15 bases between. The CDR3 extends over 13 amino acids. Germline V gene sequence: CDR1 MNHEY, CDR2 SMNVEV (reference sequence). CDR3 loop: CASAKGRAYEQYF. CDR3 nucleotide sequence: TGTGCCAGCGCGAAGGGCAGGGCGTACGAGCAGTACTTC.